The 26 T cell receptor beta chains in this list originate from one sample, sequenced in a study of early T cells in non-severe SARS-CoV-2 infection. TCRdb fed the 5' RACE reads into MiXCR, producing one record per CDR3 protein. The table lists some 23,000 distinct CDR3 sequences, around 4.8% of them singletons, with under 7% in the top ten. The material sequenced was whole blood. Source of these receptors: an adult who was a healthcare worker with PCR-confirmed SARS-CoV-2 infection or an uninfected control (not recorded which).

This clonotype came up many times. This chain joins TRBV11-1 and TRBJ1-1; a possible D gene is TRBD1 (5 bases). The CDR3 length is 14 residues. Germline V gene lookup returns CDR1 SGHAT and CDR2 FQDESV (reference sequence). Deletions cut 4 bases from V and 6 bases from J, with 15 bases between. CDR3 in DNA: TGTGCCAGCAGCTCACGGGACGGACCCGCTGAAGCTTTCTTT. Translating it yields CASSSRDGPAEAFF.

This clonotype was seen only a few times. The CDR3 loop reads CASSLGGAITGELFF. The DNA for the CDR3 is TGTGCCAGCAGTTTAGGGGGAGCGATCACCGGGGAGCTGTTTTTT. The genes are TRBV12-3 or TRBV12-4 and TRBJ2-2; TRBD2 is a possible D gene (5 bases). V was clipped by 1 base and J by 4 bases, with 10 bases between them. The CDR3 runs 15 residues.

The V gene is TRBV15, the J gene TRBJ2-7; D gene unclear. Germline lookup yields CDR1 LNHNV and CDR2 YYDKDF (reference sequence). Trimming stripped 4 bases from V and 2 bases from J, with 9 bases between. This CDR3 contains 13 residues. This CDR3 is CATSTGLAYEQYF. The CDR3 region has the DNA TGTGCCACCAGCACGGGCCTCGCCTACGAGCAGTACTTC.

This clonotype is medium-sized. V and J are TRBV24-1 and TRBJ1-5, with no clear D. The germline V gene encodes CDR1 KGHDR and CDR2 SFDVKD. This CDR3 is 14 amino acids long. Trimming removed 1 base from V and 5 bases from J, with 8 bases in between. CDR3 sequence reads: CATSDLAGDQPQHF. The CDR3, as DNA: TGTGCCACCAGTGATTTAGCGGGAGATCAGCCCCAGCATTTT.

The J gene is TRBJ2-1, the V gene TRBV11-2; 7 bases are shared with TRBD1. V gave up 1 base and J gave up 4 bases; unmatched junction bases: 4. CDR1 and CDR2 from the germline V gene are SGHAT and FQNNGV. This CDR3 has 15 residues. The DNA for the CDR3 is TGTGCCAGCAGCTTAGTCGCGACAGGGTACAATGAGCAGTTCTTC. Protein sequence: CASSLVATGYNEQFF.

This clonotype was seen more than once but under ten times. This chain links TRBV10-3 with TRBJ2-5; D ambiguous. Germline-derived CDR1 and CDR2 are ENHRY and SYGVKD. V lost 5 bases, J lost 0 bases, and 7 bases lay in between. CDR3 length: 13 amino acids. This CDR3 is CAISLANQETQYF. The DNA of the CDR3 is TGTGCCATCAGTTTGGCCAACCAAGAGACCCAGTACTTC.

This clonotype was seen ten or more times. The chain links TRBV6-6 to TRBJ2-7; D perhaps matches TRBD1 (6 bases). CDR3 size: 13 residues. Germline V gene lookup returns CDR1 MNHNY and CDR2 SVGAGI (reference sequence). Trimming took off 5 bases at V and 3 bases at J, with 11 bases between the two ends. For the CDR3, the DNA is TGTGCCAGCAGTCGGGACAAGTACTACGAGCAGTACTTC. Its protein product is CASSRDKYYEQYF.

This clonotype was picked up many times. J is TRBJ2-3 and V is TRBV29-1; D remains unclear. Germline V gene sequence: CDR1 SQVTM, CDR2 ANQGSEA. This CDR3 is built from 13 residues. The ends were cut back, 6 bases at V and 4 bases at J, with 14 bases in the middle. CDR3 protein: CSVEEKGADTQYF. CDR3 DNA sequence: TGCAGCGTCGAGGAAAAGGGTGCAGATACGCAGTATTTT.

The V and J genes are TRBV18 and TRBJ1-3; the match to TRBD1 covers 7 bases. Trimming cost V 3 bases and J 7 bases; bases outside gene matches: 6. CDR1 KGHSH and CDR2 LQKENI come from the germline V gene. The CDR3 is made up of 14 amino acids. The CDR3 protein is CASSPDRDLNTIYF. In DNA, the CDR3 is TGTGCCAGCTCACCCGACAGGGACCTGAACACCATATATTTT.

The table lists this clonotype with many counts. The chain is built from TRBV4-1 and TRBJ2-3; D not certain. Germline V CDR1 and CDR2: MGHRA, YSYEKL. With 4 bases removed from V and 4 bases from J, the gap between germline ends came to 21 bases. The CDR3 is made up of 17 amino acids. The CDR3 sequence is CASSPPVDRSLADTQYF. In DNA form, the CDR3 reads TGCGCCAGCAGCCCCCCTGTGGATAGGTCTCTTGCAGATACGCAGTATTTT.

In its sample, this clonotype was seen many times. V gene TRBV18 combines with J gene TRBJ2-5; 7 bases are shared with TRBD1. This CDR3 has 15 residues. Germline-derived CDR1 and CDR2 are KGHSH and LQKENI. V shed 3 bases, J shed 1 base, and the junction held 5 bases outside the gene matches. The CDR3 loop is CASSPFRDSQETQYF. The CDR3 nucleotides are TGTGCCAGCTCACCCTTCCGGGACAGCCAAGAGACCCAGTACTTC.

The sample holds many counts of this clonotype. The CDR3 nucleotides read TGCAGTGCTAGAGAGGTGGGACCGAATACGCAGTATTTT. Translated: CSAREVGPNTQYF. This rearrangement joins TRBV20-1 to TRBJ2-3; either TRBD1 or TRBD2 may supply D (5 bases each). Looked up from germline, CDR1 is DFQATT and CDR2 is SNEGSKA (reference sequence). Trimming removed 0 bases from V and 7 bases from J, with 11 bases in between. This CDR3 region has 13 residues.

This clonotype was recorded at least ten times. The genes are TRBV3-1 and TRBJ1-5, with a tentative D call TRBD1 (5 bases). Germline CDR1 and CDR2: LGHDT and YNNKEL (reference sequence). The CDR3 length is 13 residues. V lost 5 bases and J lost 12, with 17 bases in between. The CDR3 protein is CASSSLSGSFQHF. DNA for the CDR3: TGTGCCAGCAGCTCACTTTCAGGGTCCTTCCAGCATTTT.

This clonotype was picked up many times. The chain couples TRBV20-1 to TRBJ2-3; a weak D match, TRBD2 (5 bases). Germline CDR1 reads DFQATT; CDR2 reads SNEGSKA (reference sequence). Trimming pared 6 bases from V and 3 bases from J, leaving 16 bases between. The CDR3 covers 14 residues. The CDR3: CSAGRRKDTDTQYF. The CDR3 DNA reads as TGCAGTGCGGGTCGGAGGAAGGATACAGATACGCAGTATTTT.

This clonotype showed up just a few times. CDR3 residues: CASRGIGTGNQNTEAFF. Written as DNA, the CDR3 is TGTGCCAGCAGGGGAATAGGGACAGGAAACCAGAACACTGAAGCTTTCTTT. V gene TRBV27 combines with J gene TRBJ1-1; the match to TRBD1 covers 8 bases. This CDR3 is built from 17 residues. V shed 6 bases, J shed 1 base, and the junction held 13 bases outside the gene matches. Looked up from germline, CDR1 is MNHEY and CDR2 is SMNVEV (reference sequence).

The sample holds many counts of this clonotype. The gene calls are TRBV14 and TRBJ1-6; D is ambiguous. From germline, CDR1 is SGHDN and CDR2 FVKESK. The length of the CDR3 is 15 residues. Trimming pared 2 bases from V and 0 bases from J, leaving 5 bases between. The CDR3 DNA is TGTGCCAGCAGCCAATTCGGCTCCTATAATTCACCCCTCCACTTT. Protein sequence: CASSQFGSYNSPLHF.

This clonotype was counted ten times or more. The rearrangement joins TRBV7-9 to TRBJ1-5; TRBD1 might be the D (5 bases). V gave up 4 bases and J gave up 8 bases, with 9 bases separating them. This CDR3 has 12 amino acids. Germline V gives CDR1 SEHNR, CDR2 FQNEAQ (reference sequence). In DNA, the CDR3 is TGTGCCAGCAGCTACAGGAGCGAGCCCCAGCATTTT. Translated, it gives CASSYRSEPQHF. The whole variable domain, remainder taken from reference TRBV7-9 and TRBJ1-5, is DTGVSQNPRHKITKRGQNVTFRCDPISEHNRLYWYRQTLGQGPEFLTYFQNEAQLEKSRLLSDRFSAERPKGSFSTLEIQRTEQGDSAMYLCASSYRSEPQHFGDGTRLSIL.

This clonotype has a count of ten or more. V usage is TRBV10-3 and J usage is TRBJ2-3, with a tentative D call TRBD2 (6 bases). Germline values: CDR1 ENHRY, CDR2 SYGVKD. The CDR3 runs to 11 residues. With 9 bases removed from V and 6 bases from J, the gap between germline ends came to 10 bases. For the CDR3, the DNA is TGTGCCATTTCGGCGGGGGATACGCAGTATTTT. Translated: CAISAGDTQYF.

This clonotype was seen a few times. The chain employs TRBV7-8 and TRBJ1-2; D gene unclear. The CDR3 loop spans 12 amino acids. Trimming removed 1 base from V and 8 bases from J, with 8 bases in between. Per germline, CDR1 SGHVS and CDR2 FQNEAQ. The CDR3 region has the DNA TGTGCCAGCAGCTTAGAGGCGTACGGCTACACCTTC. It translates to CASSLEAYGYTF. The full variable domain, in which reference TRBV7-8 and TRBJ1-2 provide the parts outside the CDR3, is GAGVSQSPRYKVAKRGQDVALRCDPISGHVSLFWYQQALGQGPEFLTYFQNEAQLDKSGLPSDRFFAERPEGSVSTLKIQRTQQEDSAVYLCASSLEAYGYTFGSGTRLTVV.

This clonotype was detected only a few times. V is TRBV2 and J is TRBJ1-3; 7 nucleotides agree with TRBD1. Unmatched junction bases numbered 4, after V lost 5 bases and J lost 3 bases. The CDR3 spans 14 residues. Germline loops: CDR1 SNHLY, CDR2 FYNNEI. For the CDR3, the DNA is TGTGCCAGCAGTTTACAGGGGTTTGGAAACACCATATATTTT. Protein sequence: CASSLQGFGNTIYF.

This clonotype was counted only a few times. V and J are TRBV6-5 and TRBJ1-3; no definite D call. CDR1 is MNHEY and CDR2 is SVGAGI in the germline V gene. Trimming stripped 9 bases from V and 7 bases from J, with 10 bases between. This CDR3 is 11 amino acids long. CDR3 sequence: CASTMGNTIYF. The CDR3 DNA is TGTGCCAGTACAATGGGGAACACCATATATTTT.

This clonotype is medium-sized (0.01 to 0.1%) in the sample. V gene TRBV5-1 combines with J gene TRBJ2-3; D is possibly TRBD1 (5 bases). Germline V gives CDR1 SGHRS, CDR2 YFSETQ. Trimming shortened V by 3 bases and J by 2 bases, and 13 bases separated the two germline ends. The CDR3 is 15 amino acids. CDR3 region: CASSSMWGNTDTQYF. CDR3 bases: TGCGCCAGCAGCTCGATGTGGGGCAACACAGATACGCAGTATTTT.

This clonotype was observed many times. The chain carries TRBV9 and TRBJ1-1; 11 bases are a match to TRBD1. This CDR3 is built from 15 residues. Germline V gives CDR1 SGDLS, CDR2 YYNGEE. The trim removed 4 bases at V and 4 bases at J, leaving 6 bases unmatched. CDR3 amino acids: CASSPWGQGGTEAFF. CDR3 nucleotide sequence: TGTGCCAGCAGCCCCTGGGGACAGGGGGGCACTGAAGCTTTCTTT.

This clonotype was counted between two and nine times. The rearrangement joins TRBV18 to TRBJ2-5, with D maybe TRBD2 (7 bases). The germline V and J ends were trimmed by 5 bases and 3 bases, with 19 bases remaining between them. This CDR3 is 16 amino acids long. Germline V gene sequence: CDR1 KGHSH, CDR2 LQKENI. The CDR3 bases are TGTGCCAGCTCATCCGCGGGGGCGGCGTTAAAAGAGACCCAGTACTTC. Encoded protein: CASSSAGAALKETQYF. Drawing the rest from reference TRBV18 and TRBJ2-5, the complete variable domain is NAGVMQNPRHLVRRRGQEARLRCSPMKGHSHVYWYRQLPEEGLKFMVYLQKENIIDESGMPKERFSAEFPKEGPSILRIQQVVRGDSAAYFCASSSAGAALKETQYFGPGTRLLVL.

This clonotype was observed a handful of times. This chain joins TRBV3-1 and TRBJ1-2; TRBD1 might be the D (6 bases). Trimming pared 6 bases from V and 9 bases from J, leaving 20 bases between. CDR3 length: 14 amino acids. The V gene's germline CDR1 is LGHDT and CDR2 YNNKEL (reference sequence). CDR3 DNA: TGTGCCAGCAGTAAACAGGGAAATCTCGTGAGCTACACCTTC. Translating gives CASSKQGNLVSYTF. The whole variable domain, remainder taken from reference TRBV3-1 and TRBJ1-2, is DTAVSQTPKYLVTQMGNDKSIKCEQNLGHDTMYWYKQDSKKFLKIMFSYNNKELIINETVPNRFSPKSPDKAHLNLHINSLELGDSAVYFCASSKQGNLVSYTFGSGTRLTVV.

This clonotype has ten or more counts. The chain links TRBV6-1 to TRBJ1-2, with TRBD1 matching over 7 bases. The CDR3 has 13 amino acids. Trimming at V came to 7 bases and at J to 5 bases, leaving 7 bases not matched to a gene. Looked up from germline, CDR1 is MNHNS and CDR2 is SASEGT. The CDR3: CASTRGGAYGYTF. CDR3 sequence (DNA): TGTGCCAGCACCCGAGGGGGCGCTTATGGCTACACCTTC.